The rows below give T cell receptor beta chains drawn from one sample of a study of human T cells and chemical hapten exposure. TCRdb redid the calling of the RACE reads with MiXCR, one entry per CDR3 protein. The sample lists 350,000 to 450,000 distinct CDR3 sequences, 4.5% to 5.5% occurring once. The starting material was whole blood, obtained in connection with sensitization to the hapten diphenylcyclopropenone (DPC). The receptors shown here come from a woman in her 50s with alopecia areata. Some clones in this sample may be carry-over from other donors' samples. Each CDR3 is given with its conserved first and last residue. The order of the fields is V gene, CDR3 protein.

V: TRBV4-1; CDR3: CASSQEEGNPGIQYYGYTF
V: TRBV6-2/TRBV6-3; CDR3: CASKTGGYEQYF
V: TRBV4-3; CDR3: CASSQELAGGFTDTQYF
V: TRBV27; CDR3: CASSFSDRGGSEAFF
V: TRBV6-2/TRBV6-3; CDR3: CASSYESDTQYF
V: TRBV9; CDR3: CASSVTAYEQFF
V: TRBV6-1; CDR3: CASNKGNSWSGANVLTF
V: TRBV4-1; CDR3: CASSQVLAEETQYF
V: TRBV3-1; CDR3: CASSQAGTEEGYTF
V: TRBV28; CDR3: CASRTYRDRDITDTQYF
V: TRBV13; CDR3: CASSHSWNTGELFF
V: TRBV9; CDR3: CASSSRAQGALSYEQYF
V: TRBV27; CDR3: CASSFLGSSKNIQYF
V: TRBV29-1; CDR3: CSVRENTEAFF
V: TRBV9; CDR3: CASSVGSLSYNEQFF
V: TRBV30; CDR3: CAWKGYEETQYF
V: TRBV6-4; CDR3: CASSDSPGPSYEQYF
V: TRBV20-1; CDR3: CSARALHRDTQYF
V: TRBV12-3/TRBV12-4; CDR3: CASSLRQGLSYEQYF